A single sample gave rise to the 23 T cell receptor beta chains below, sequenced in a study of graft-versus-host responses after intestinal transplantation. The assay was immunoSEQ multiplex PCR, and TCRdb's table has in-frame clones only and misses some. The repertoire holds tens of thousands of clones, 85% to 90% seen once, with approximately 0.35% in the top ten. No antigen has been assigned to these receptors. The sample in question was unstimulated CD4+ T cells sorted from spleen or lymph node cells, obtained before intestinal transplant. Source of these receptors: a human donor who received an intestinal transplant.

The table lists this clone with a count of one. This chain uses TRBV10-2 with TRBJ2-3; 8 positions match TRBD1. Germline V lookup: CDR1 WSHSY, CDR2 SAAADI. V shed 7 bases and J 6 bases; nucleotides not matched to a gene: 0. The CDR3 contains 11 residues. DNA for the CDR3: TGCGCCAGCAACAGGGGGGATACGCAGTATTTT. Protein sequence: CASNRGDTQYF.

The V gene is TRBV4-1, the J gene TRBJ1-1; tentative D call: TRBD1 (6 bases). Trimming pared 2 bases from V and 2 bases from J, leaving 18 bases between. The CDR3 contains 17 residues. Germline CDR1 MGHRA, CDR2 YSYEKL. The CDR3 loop reads CASSQSEGGGFNTEAFF. The CDR3 nucleotides read TGCGCCAGCAGCCAATCGGAAGGGGGGGGTTTTAACACTGAAGCTTTCTTT.

The rearrangement uses TRBV6-1 and TRBJ1-1; the D gene is possibly TRBD1 (5 bases). The germline V and J ends were trimmed by 3 bases and 0 bases, with 11 bases remaining between them. CDR3 length equals 15 residues. CDR1 MNHNS and CDR2 SASEGT come from the germline V gene. The chain's CDR3 is CASSDPRVMNTEAFF. The CDR3 nucleotides are TGTGCCAGCAGTGACCCCAGGGTTATGAACACTGAAGCTTTCTTT.

The chain recombines TRBV28 with TRBJ1-5; 7 bases match TRBD1. V trimming: 6 bases; J trimming: 8 bases; junction bases outside the gene matches: 13. This CDR3 is 15 amino acids long. The germline CDR1 and CDR2 sequences are MDHEN and SYDVKM. The chain's CDR3 is CASSDPDRRREPQHF. CDR3 sequence (DNA): TGTGCCAGCAGCGACCCGGACAGGAGAAGGGAGCCCCAGCATTTT.

The chain employs TRBV5-1 and TRBJ2-7, with 12 bases matching TRBD1. V lost 3 bases and J lost 3; bases outside the gene matches: 4. Germline loops: CDR1 SGHRS, CDR2 YFSETQ. The length of the CDR3 is 15 residues. This CDR3 is CASSWGTGGDYEQYF. CDR3 nucleotides: TGCGCCAGCAGCTGGGGGACAGGGGGCGACTACGAGCAGTACTTC. The full variable domain, in which reference TRBV5-1 and TRBJ2-7 provide the parts outside the CDR3, is KAGVTQTPRYLIKTRGQQVTLSCSPISGHRSVSWYQQTPGQGLQFLFEYFSETQRNKGNFPGRFSGRQFSNSRSEMNVSTLELGDSALYLCASSWGTGGDYEQYFGPGTRLTVT.

The CDR3 region is CASSETGHSTDTQYF. CDR3 nucleotide sequence: TGTGCCAGCAGCGAAACGGGACATAGCACAGATACGCAGTATTTT. The V gene is TRBV28, the J gene TRBJ2-3, with a possible D match to TRBD1 (6 bases). The CDR3 has 15 amino acids. Trimming took 6 bases from V and 0 from J, leaving 13 bases between them. Looked up from germline, CDR1 is MDHEN and CDR2 is SYDVKM. The entire variable domain, with the rest obtained from reference TRBV28 and TRBJ2-3, is as follows: DVKVTQSSRYLVKRTGEKVFLECVQDMDHENMFWYRQDPGLGLRLIYFSYDVKMKEKGDIPEGYSVSREKKERFSLILESASTNQTSMYLCASSETGHSTDTQYFGPGTRLTVL.

This chain connects TRBV5-1 to TRBJ2-7; D is unresolved. Trimming removed 5 bases at V and 8 bases at J, with 17 bases between. Germline CDR1 SGHRS, CDR2 YFSETQ. This CDR3 spans 13 amino acids. This chain's CDR3 is CASSVGAFNQQYF. CDR3 coding DNA: TGCGCCAGCAGTGTCGGAGCCTTTAACCAGCAGTACTTC.

The chain is built from TRBV28 and TRBJ1-2; D remains ambiguous. The germline CDR1 and CDR2 sequences are MDHEN and SYDVKM. CDR3 length: 14 amino acids. Trimming stripped 5 bases from V and 3 bases from J, with 13 bases between. The CDR3 sequence: CASSPGGFHYGYTF. The DNA of the CDR3 is TGTGCCAGCAGTCCGGGAGGCTTTCACTATGGCTACACCTTC.

About this clone: The sample carries other DNA sequences with the same CDR3. The V call is TRBV5-4, the J call TRBJ1-1, with D tentatively TRBD1 (5 bases). Germline V gives CDR1 SGHNT, CDR2 YYREEE (reference sequence). Trimming removed 1 base from V and 5 bases from J, with 12 bases in between. The CDR3 loop spans 14 amino acids. The CDR3 is CASSLQGARTEAFF. CDR3 nucleotides: TGTGCCAGCAGCTTGCAAGGGGCGCGGACTGAAGCTTTCTTT.

In this sample, this clone turned up a few times. The chain carries TRBV19 and TRBJ1-4, with TRBD1 as a possible D gene (6 bases). This CDR3 has 15 amino acids. Germline lookup yields CDR1 LNHDA and CDR2 SQIVND (reference sequence). The ends were cut back, 4 bases at V and 7 bases at J, with 16 bases in the middle. In nucleotides, the CDR3 is TGTGCCAGTAGTACACATCAGGGGCGCGGTGAAAAACTGTTTTTT. It translates to CASSTHQGRGEKLFF.

The chain links TRBV30 to TRBJ2-3; D perhaps matches TRBD2 (7 bases). Trimming took off 4 bases at V and 6 bases at J, with 23 bases between the two ends. Per the germline V gene, CDR1 is GTSNPN and CDR2 is SVGIG (reference sequence). The CDR3 has 16 amino acids. CDR3 loop: CAWKVGGGGAADTQYF. The CDR3 DNA sequence: TGTGCCTGGAAGGTCGGTGGTGGGGGGGCGGCGGATACGCAGTATTTT.

The gene calls are TRBV2 and TRBJ1-2; D remains ambiguous. There are 14 residues in the CDR3. The germline CDR1 and CDR2 sequences are SNHLY and FYNNEI. V gave up 1 base and J gave up 8 bases, with 14 bases separating them. CDR3 amino acids: CASSEVPNVRGYTF. The CDR3 DNA reads as TGTGCCAGCAGTGAAGTACCGAACGTCAGAGGCTACACCTTC.

V is TRBV10-1 and J is TRBJ2-7; D unresolved. The CDR3 consists of 15 residues. From germline, CDR1 is WNHNN and CDR2 SYGVQD (reference sequence). V was cut by 0 bases and J by 0 bases, with 9 bases left in between. CDR3 loop: CASSESKFYSYEQYF. The CDR3 coding sequence is TGCGCCAGCAGTGAGTCGAAGTTCTACTCCTACGAGCAGTACTTC.

The chain is built from TRBV28 and TRBJ1-3, with 7 bases lining up with TRBD1. There are 19 residues in the CDR3. Trimming removed 7 bases from V and 0 bases from J; junction bases left unmatched: 18. Germline V gene lookup returns CDR1 MDHEN and CDR2 SYDVKM. The DNA for the CDR3 is TGTGCCAGCACCTTTACCCTAGGGACAGTTCCCAGCTCTGGAAACACCATATATTTT. It specifies CASTFTLGTVPSSGNTIYF. Drawing the rest from reference TRBV28 and TRBJ1-3, the complete variable domain is DVKVTQSSRYLVKRTGEKVFLECVQDMDHENMFWYRQDPGLGLRLIYFSYDVKMKEKGDIPEGYSVSREKKERFSLILESASTNQTSMYLCASTFTLGTVPSSGNTIYFGEGSWLTVV.

The genes are TRBV2 and TRBJ1-1; D gene unclear. Germline CDR1 is SNHLY and CDR2 is FYNNEI. The germline V and J ends were trimmed by 7 bases and 5 bases, with 11 bases remaining between them. The CDR3 length is 12 residues. In nucleotides, the CDR3 is TGTGCCAGCATCGGTGGAGGGACTGAAGCTTTCTTT. Its translation: CASIGGGTEAFF.

The gene calls are TRBV30 and TRBJ2-1; possible D gene TRBD2, 5 bases. CDR3 length: 14 amino acids. Germline CDR1 and CDR2: GTSNPN and SVGIG (reference sequence). V was cut by 1 base and J by 8 bases, with 15 bases left in between. DNA for the CDR3: TGTGCCTGGAGTGAGCGGCACGGTTTTTATGAGCAGTTCTTC. As protein: CAWSERHGFYEQFF.

V is TRBV5-1 and J is TRBJ1-1; D gene uncertain. This CDR3 has 13 residues. The ends were cut back, 4 bases at V and 1 base at J, with 8 bases in the middle. Germline CDR1 is SGHRS and CDR2 is YFSETQ. The CDR3 sequence is CASSLTRNTEAFF. Written as DNA, the CDR3 is TGCGCCAGCAGCCTGACAAGGAACACTGAAGCTTTCTTT. Together with reference TRBV5-1 and TRBJ1-1, the CDR3 gives the full variable domain: KAGVTQTPRYLIKTRGQQVTLSCSPISGHRSVSWYQQTPGQGLQFLFEYFSETQRNKGNFPGRFSGRQFSNSRSEMNVSTLELGDSALYLCASSLTRNTEAFFGQGTRLTVV.

In its sample, this clone was seen once. Here the CDR3 DNA reads TGTGCCAGCAAGCAGGGTACAGATCTCACTGGAAACACCATATATTTT. It encodes CASKQGTDLTGNTIYF. The V and J genes are TRBV6-6 and TRBJ1-3, with a tentative D call TRBD1 (5 bases). Trimming took off 7 bases at V and 2 bases at J, with 18 bases between the two ends. Germline V lookup: CDR1 MNHNY, CDR2 SVGAGI (reference sequence). This CDR3 is built from 16 residues.

V and J are TRBV5-6 and TRBJ2-7; TRBD2 matches 9 bases. The CDR3 sequence is 17 residues long. Germline CDR1 SGHDT, CDR2 YYEEEE. The V segment lost 4 bases and the J segment 6 bases; nucleotides outside the gene matches: 17. The CDR3 reads CASSHNKVVAGAREQYF. CDR3 nucleotides: TGTGCCAGCAGCCACAACAAGGTCGTAGCGGGAGCTCGCGAGCAGTACTTC.

The V gene is TRBV6-1, the J gene TRBJ2-7; 10 nucleotides line up with TRBD1. The V gene end was trimmed by 6 bases and the J gene end by 0 bases; junction bases not matched to a gene: 2. The CDR3 spans 14 residues. Germline CDR1 MNHNS, CDR2 SASEGT. CDR3 in DNA: TGTGCCAGCAGGGACAGGGGGAGCTCCTACGAGCAGTACTTC. Translation: CASRDRGSSYEQYF.

This chain uses TRBV28 with TRBJ2-7; D perhaps matches TRBD2 (6 bases). This CDR3 has 15 residues. Trimming removed 6 bases at V and 2 bases at J, with 17 bases between. Germline loops: CDR1 MDHEN, CDR2 SYDVKM. The CDR3 protein is CASSASGRPPYEQYF. The CDR3 DNA is TGTGCCAGCAGCGCAAGCGGGCGACCTCCCTACGAGCAGTACTTC.

V gene TRBV15 combines with J gene TRBJ1-1; TRBD1 might be the D (6 bases). Trimming shortened V by 8 bases and J by 4 bases, and 14 bases separated the two germline ends. This CDR3 contains 13 residues. The germline V gene encodes CDR1 LNHNV and CDR2 YYDKDF (reference sequence). This chain's CDR3 is CATGNRAATEAFF. CDR3 nucleotide sequence: TGTGCCACCGGAAACAGGGCGGCCACTGAAGCTTTCTTT.

The chain is built from TRBV2 and TRBJ2-1; 8 bases are a match to TRBD1. V was pared by 2 bases and J by 7 bases, with 4 bases of the junction left unmatched. The germline CDR1 and CDR2 sequences are SNHLY and FYNNEI. The CDR3 is 14 residues long. CDR3 nucleotide sequence: TGTGCCAGCAGTGAAACAGGGGGGCGAAATGAGCAGTTCTTC. The encoded protein is CASSETGGRNEQFF.